Given below is one T cell receptor (beta chain) in context. The data derive from a study of beta chain features in type 1 diabetes. As every portion of the isolated RNA was reverse transcribed, the sequencing read expressed TCRB transcripts. The protocol was immunoSEQ multiplex PCR, while the TCRdb copy is restricted to in-frame clones and leaves out a portion. The sample yields 900,000 or so clones, about a sixth seen once. The germline CDR1 and CDR2 sequences are KGHSH and LQKENI. The length of the CDR3 is 14 residues. V was shortened by 3 bases and J by 3 bases, with 9 bases between the two germline ends.

V and J are TRBV18 and TRBJ2-4; possibly TRBD2 for D (5 bases). This clonotype was sampled from a woman younger than 35 in good health. The source material was naive CD4+ T cells from blood. The CDR3 nucleotides are TGTGCCAGCTCACCGGACTTGGTCAAAAACATTCAGTACTTC. This gives the protein CASSPDLVKNIQYF.